The clone carrying this TCR beta chain was picked up many times. Its antigen is currently unknown. Per germline, CDR1 SGHTA and CDR2 FQGNSA. V dropped 3 bases and J dropped 4 bases, with 4 bases sitting between them. This CDR3 comprises 13 residues. One entry per CDR3 protein results from TCRdb running MiXCR on the reads. The sample lists roughly 200,000 distinct CDR3 sequences, roughly 9.8% seen once, with about 4.6% in the top ten. This sample is part of a study of T cell repertoires in cytomegalovirus infection. At the level of the study: CMV infection together with matching HLA type was indicated by public TCR beta signatures.

Study-wide results and caveats: Summed frequency of shared TCR beta families picked out CMV carriers who also had the relevant HLA.

The genes are TRBV7-2 and TRBJ2-6; D is unclear. This sequence originates from a human donor in good health (CMV status not recorded). Some clones in this sample may be carry-over from other donors' samples. Sequencing was done on a sample of PBMCs. CDR3 loop: CASSFFGANVLTF. Here the CDR3 DNA reads TGTGCCAGCAGCTTTTTCGGGGCCAACGTCCTGACTTTC. Full variable domain (missing parts from reference TRBV7-2 and TRBJ2-6): GAGVSQSPSNKVTEKGKDVELRCDPISGHTALYWYRQSLGQGLEFLIYFQGNSAPDKSGLPSDRFSAERTGGSVSTLTIQRTQQEDSAVYLCASSFFGANVLTFGAGSRLTVL.